Described below is a single T cell receptor (beta chain) sequence and its context. Its antigen remains unknown. The record originates from a study of graft-versus-host responses after intestinal transplantation. Study-wide background: Transplants were multivisceral, liver-intestinal, or isolated intestinal. Among the recipients, all got anti-thymocyte globulin induction and then tacrolimus and steroids for about 3 years. General study findings and limits: High graft-versus-host to host-versus-graft clonal ratios were seen in allografts of patients with graft-donor T cell macrochimerism. In recipient marrow, GvH clones were found, and some appeared first in ileum or blood.

To release intraepithelial and lamina propria lymphocytes, the graft tissue was processed. Produced via immunoSEQ multiplex PCR; TCRdb's table is partial and in-frame only. Altogether about 30,000 clones are present, about 80% being singletons, with the ten largest covering around 2.9%. Germline V lookup: CDR1 LNHDA, CDR2 SQIVND (reference sequence). The CDR3 covers 15 residues. V lost 5 bases to trimming and J lost 6 bases, with 16 bases between them. This TCR was sampled from a human patient who received an intestinal transplant, so some T cells may come from the graft donor. The rearrangement joins TRBV19 to TRBJ2-2; D may be TRBD2 (7 bases). The sample in question was ileum tissue, obtained 98 days after intestinal transplantation. The CDR3 DNA is TGTGCCAGTAGTCGCCTAAGGGGGGGCTCCGGGGAGCTGTTTTTT. This sequence encodes CASSRLRGGSGELFF.